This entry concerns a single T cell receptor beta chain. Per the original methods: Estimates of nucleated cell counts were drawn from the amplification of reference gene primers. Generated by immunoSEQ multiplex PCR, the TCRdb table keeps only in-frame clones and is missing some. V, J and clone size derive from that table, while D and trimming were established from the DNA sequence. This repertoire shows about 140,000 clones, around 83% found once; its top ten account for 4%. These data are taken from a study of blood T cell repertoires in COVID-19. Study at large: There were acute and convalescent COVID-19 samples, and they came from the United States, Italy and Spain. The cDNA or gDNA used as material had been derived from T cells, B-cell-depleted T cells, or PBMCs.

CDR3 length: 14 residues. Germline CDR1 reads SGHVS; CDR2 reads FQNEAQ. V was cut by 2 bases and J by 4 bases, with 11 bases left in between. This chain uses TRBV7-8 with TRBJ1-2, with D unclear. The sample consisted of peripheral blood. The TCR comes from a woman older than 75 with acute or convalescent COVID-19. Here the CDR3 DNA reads TGTGCCAGCAGCTTATCGCCCACTTCCTATGGCTACACCTTC. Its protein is CASSLSPTSYGYTF. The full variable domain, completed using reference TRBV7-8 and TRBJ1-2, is GAGVSQSPRYKVAKRGQDVALRCDPISGHVSLFWYQQALGQGPEFLTYFQNEAQLDKSGLPSDRFFAERPEGSVSTLKIQRTQQEDSAVYLCASSLSPTSYGYTFGSGTRLTVV.